This TCR beta chain was captured in a study of cytomegalovirus exposure and HLA in healthy donors (dated by TCRdb to between 2016 and 2019). Regarding the complete study: An earlier analysis of roughly 570 of the donors reported roughly 300 Gb of sequence data and around 100 million unique TCR beta sequences obtained from roughly 170 million T cells. To predict cytomegalovirus infection status, the study combined high-throughput TCR immunosequencing, statistical association of individual TCRs with disease status, and machine learning. A later genetic analysis took genome-wide SNP genotypes for about three fifths of the roughly 670 donors and used that subset as a discovery cohort. Roughly 320 gigabases of sequencing data and 70 million to 100 million unique TCR sequences made up an early release that covered several hundred HLA-typed donors. All discovery cohort repertoires had been generated using a single sequencing platform. Along with the roughly 700-subject first cohort, a separate validation cohort of over a hundred different subjects was used. In the later analysis, no new phenotypic data were used to find candidate immune exposures; instead, reliance was placed on TCR beta sequences and their occurrence across donors. The T cell repertoires of some 700 subjects were profiled by immunosequencing and related to cytomegalovirus serostatus. To decide whether each TCR beta V gene segment behaved as functional or pseudogenic, an earlier analysis of 587 of the donors relied on high-throughput TCR beta sequencing. Of the roughly 400 genotyped donors, 80% to 90% were placed in the genetic ancestry cluster associated with self-reported Caucasian donors. The study was designed to test whether signatures of past pathogen exposure could be identified by cataloging public T cell receptors. A few DR-DQ haplotypes were treated as single units for association and clustering because of strong linkage in the cohort. Among about 410 genotyped donors of the cohort, an average of roughly 230,000 unique TCR beta nucleotide sequences was sequenced per donor, of which roughly 17% were non-productive. A later analysis re-analyzed previously published TCR beta repertoires from 650 to 800 donors and added high-resolution HLA genotyping to study TCR occurrence patterns. Donor age, sex, ethnicity and CMV serostatus were compiled alongside the repertoire data. Class I and class II HLA loci were covered by the typing at four-digit resolution. The number of typed donors differed by locus: about 620-630 for A, B, C, DRB1 and DQB1; about 520 for DQA1; some 590 for DPA1; and some 430 for DPB1.

Note on this clone: This receptor's antigen is unknown. No qualities accompany the bases; no much larger clone lies one base away.

Study-wide conclusions, independent of this receptor: Specific HLA alleles were associated with 15,000 to 20,000 TCR beta sequences at a false discovery rate of 0.05 in a later analysis. The only immune exposure information available for the cohort was CMV serostatus. A further reported finding was that TCR beta sequences accurately predicted the HLA-A and HLA-B alleles for most subjects in the first cohort. While some public TCRs were present in many individuals, most TCR sequences turned up only very rarely across donors. Because HLA typing was unavailable for some donors at each locus, only the typed subset was used in association tests. In a later analysis, HLA-associated TCR beta chains were found to be more clonally expanded and to have lower generation probabilities than equally common non-associated chains. In vitro tests confirmed that a few of the cytomegalovirus-associated TCR beta chains recognize cytomegalovirus antigens. The study listed over 150 TCR beta chains as associated with cytomegalovirus. When HLA alleles, especially DR and DQ, strongly co-occurred, TCR associations were difficult to assign to individual alleles. The cohort was sequenced for TCR beta chains only, and without alpha or paired-chain data the features that could be detected were limited. A later analysis reported that several top co-occurrence clusters appeared linked to parvovirus B19, influenza, CMV and Epstein-Barr virus. A cluster of highly shared sequence variants was judged likely to represent a technical artifact of the sequencing pipeline. The 87-base-pair reads could not distinguish some IMGT-functional V segments, including TRBV6-2 and TRBV6-3, so those segments were excluded. It was suggested by the authors that the approach could potentially be generalized to other disease states and immunological phenotypes. The classifier was reported to diagnose cytomegalovirus status with high specificity and sensitivity in both the original and validation cohorts. Roughly uniform sequencing depth across donors was assumed in presence/absence analyses, although this assumption may not hold. The earlier analysis of some 560 of the donors excluded 15 to 20 rarely observed V segments, including chromosome 9 orphons, because counts were too low. According to a later genetic analysis, donors in an Asian-associated ancestry cluster had fewer N-insertions in productive TCRs than the approximately 630-donor mean. A later analysis found that most CMV-associated TCR beta chains appeared HLA-restricted, with HLA associations seemingly driven largely by CMV exposure. An earlier analysis of around 600 of the donors showed that most TCR beta V segments appeared in productive rearrangements either about 87% or about 30% of the time, which broadly matched IMGT annotations. Correlated functional status among segregating V segments might be attributable to linkage disequilibrium, but an unknown experimental factor could not be ruled out. A later genetic analysis associated a missense DCLRE1C variant with V-gene and J-gene trimming of TCR beta chains, and an independent cohort replicated the association. According to a later analysis, TCR association rates differed among HLA loci, with DRB1 alleles showing the most associated TCRs and HLA-C alleles showing the fewest.

The cohort was made up of under 800 healthy bone marrow donors. At the time of sampling, all cohort members were nominally healthy, though unrecorded immune exposures were likely present. The donor tested CMV seronegative, placing the donor among the 350 or so seronegative members of the cohort. Every donor gave a peripheral blood sample, and the peripheral blood mononuclear cells from that sample were used for TCR beta sequencing. The Qiagen DNeasy Blood Extraction Kit was used to extract genomic DNA from the blood cell samples. The library relied on the immunoSEQ multiplex PCR assay. A mixture of 60 forward primers for TCR Vbeta segments and 13 reverse primers for TCR Jbeta segments was used in the multiplex PCR. The CDR3 region of rearranged TCR beta genes was amplified from genomic DNA by a multiplex PCR assay. The Illumina HiSeq System was used to sequence the amplified TCR beta libraries as 87-base-pair reads. Turning to the authors' computational methods: Across the 500 to 750 repertoires, a later analysis counted about 81 million unique TCR beta chains, 9 million to 14 million of which were shared by at least two donors. A nearest-neighbor algorithm error-corrected the raw reads and collapsed the reads into unique sequences, merging closely related sequences to remove PCR and sequencing errors. Alignment of CDR3 sequences to IMGT reference sequences was used to assign V, D and J gene segments. For a sequence to be retained, a match of at least six nucleotides to both a V gene segment and a J gene segment was required. A rearrangement was called productive if the CDR3 had no stop codons and remained in frame with V and J, and every other rearrangement was called non-productive. CDR3 was defined by IMGT convention, running from the second conserved V-encoded cysteine to the conserved J-encoded phenylalanine. In an earlier analysis of roughly 580 of the donors, sequences lacking an unambiguous match to a single V gene segment were excluded. In an earlier analysis of roughly 500 of the donors, V segments were called functional above 56.7% productive rearrangements and were called segregating when the between-donor standard deviation exceeded 5%. A statistical classification framework was built to diagnose cytomegalovirus status from the catalog of TCR beta chain sequences. V and J gene assignment, in a later analysis, came from comparing TCR nucleotide sequences with IMGT/GENE-DB human TR gene sequences. Using the TCRdist pipeline, a later analysis assigned CDR3 sequences along with most-parsimonious VDJ recombination scenarios. In a later analysis, every TCR beta chain was defined by the combination of its CDR3 amino acid sequence and its V-gene family, and reads without a unique V-gene family were dropped. To address suspected cross-contamination and a sequencing artifact, a later analysis removed around 600 highly shared, low-generation-probability nucleotide sequences. In a later analysis, a clonal expansion index for each public chain was calculated from normalized within-repertoire ranks of inferred template counts. Generation probabilities in a later analysis came from a VDJ recombination model fitted to out-of-frame rearrangements, and those results were checked against IGoR. A later analysis scored TCR-TCR, TCR-HLA and TCR-CMV co-occurrence with hypergeometric tests, applying a repertoire-size bias correction to TCR pairs. In a later analysis, false discovery rates were estimated by permuting HLA or CMV assignments 20 times. A later analysis grouped co-occurring TCRs with DBSCAN, adding TCRdist sequence similarity when clustering within HLA-allele-positive subsets. For co-occurrence clustering, repertoires with fewer than 30,000 or more than 120,000 public chains were excluded, along with roughly 5 repertoires with anomalous nucleotide sharing. Here the immuneACCESS table is served through TCRdb, limited to in-frame sequences with V and J called. Missing clones are a known gap in these copies; in checked studies unresolved V genes cover under half, and the rest lacks a known reason. That table supplies the V and J calls and clone size; D and trimming were determined from the DNA. The sample data list about 89,000 clones, and around four fifths of these were observed just once. About 1.4% of the sample comes from the top ten.

The germline V gene supplies CDR1 SGHTA and CDR2 FQGNSA. The junction shows trimming of 7 bases on V and 9 bases on J, plus 19 bases between the germline ends. Spanning cysteine to phenylalanine, the CDR3 consists of 15 amino acids. Only the CDR3 portion is preserved as DNA: 45 bases, with reading frame beginning at the first base. This chain is built from TRBV7-2 and TRBJ1-6; 6 matching bases give a weak D call of TRBD1. What was sequenced was PBMCs. This receptor was obtained from a male donor in good health and CMV-seronegative. The DNA sequence is TGTGCCAGCACTTTAGCCGGACAGCTTAGTTCACCCCTCCACTTT. This encodes CASTLAGQLSSPLHF.